These 30 T cell receptor beta chains originate from one sample sequenced in a study of blood T cell repertoires in COVID-19. Method: immunoSEQ multiplex PCR; TCRdb's copy keeps in-frame clones and lacks some. The sample records around 100,000 clones, about 84% being singletons. Sequencing input: peripheral blood. These receptors all stem from a human donor in a cohort sampled during active COVID-19.

The V and J genes are TRBV9 and TRBJ2-6; 7 bases agree with TRBD2. J gave up 0 bases and V 0 bases, and 3 bases lay outside the gene matches. The CDR3 extends over 17 amino acids. Germline values: CDR1 SGDLS, CDR2 YYNGEE. The CDR3 loop is CASSVAGGRSGANVLTF. The DNA for the CDR3 is TGTGCCAGCAGCGTAGCGGGAGGCCGCTCTGGGGCCAACGTCCTGACTTTC.

The chain couples TRBV5-5 to TRBJ1-3; 9 bases match TRBD1. This CDR3 region has 16 residues. Germline trimming cut 6 bases from V and 5 bases from J; bases unmatched to any gene: 12. Per germline, CDR1 SGHKS and CDR2 YYEKEE (reference sequence). The CDR3 nucleotides read TGTGCCAGCACCGCCCCGGAACAGGGGGCTAGAAACACCATATATTTT. Its protein product is CASTAPEQGARNTIYF. The full variable domain, completed using reference TRBV5-5 and TRBJ1-3, is DAGVTQSPTHLIKTRGQQVTLRCSPISGHKSVSWYQQVLGQGPQFIFQYYEKEERGRGNFPDRFSARQFPNYSSELNVNALLLGDSALYLCASTAPEQGARNTIYFGEGSWLTVV.

V and J are TRBV25-1 and TRBJ1-6, with 7 bases fitting TRBD1. Germline lookup yields CDR1 MGHDK and CDR2 SYGVNS. V shed 5 bases, J shed 4 bases, and the junction held 8 bases outside the gene matches. The CDR3 consists of 16 residues. CDR3 sequence reads: CASSPRGTVYNSPLHF. The CDR3 bases are TGTGCCAGCAGTCCCCGCGGGACAGTGTATAATTCACCCCTCCACTTT. The entire variable domain, with the rest obtained from reference TRBV25-1 and TRBJ1-6, is as follows: EADIYQTPRYLVIGTGKKITLECSQTMGHDKMYWYQQDPGMELHLIHYSYGVNSTEKGDLSSESTVSRIRTEHFPLTLESARPSHTSQYLCASSPRGTVYNSPLHFGNGTRLTVT.

The genes are TRBV6-5 and TRBJ1-1; D is unresolved. The V gene lost 11 bases and the J gene lost 5 bases, with 21 bases spanning the gap. The CDR3 runs to 14 residues. The germline V gene encodes CDR1 MNHEY and CDR2 SVGAGI. CDR3 DNA: TGTGCCTCCCGGTCCCCCGAGAAGTGGACTGAAGCTTTCTTT. Its protein product is CASRSPEKWTEAFF.

The chain is built from TRBV7-2 and TRBJ2-7, with 7 bases lining up with TRBD1. CDR1 and CDR2 from the germline V gene are SGHTA and FQGNSA. Germline trimming cut 7 bases from V and 2 bases from J; bases unmatched to any gene: 11. The CDR3 totals 15 residues. As DNA, the CDR3 is TGTGCCAGCACCCCCCTCCCGGGACAGCCCTACGAGCAGTACTTC. Its protein is CASTPLPGQPYEQYF.

The rearrangement joins TRBV7-9 to TRBJ2-5, with D perhaps matching TRBD2 (7 bases). In germline, CDR1 is SEHNR, CDR2 FQNEAQ (reference sequence). This CDR3 comprises 15 residues. Trimming shortened V by 2 bases and J by 5 bases, and 15 bases separated the two germline ends. Here the CDR3 reads CASSLRGGNIETQYF. The CDR3 region has the DNA TGTGCCAGCAGCTTACGCGGGGGCAATATCGAGACCCAGTACTTC.

This sequence joins TRBV6-2 or TRBV6-3 and TRBJ2-7; tentatively, D is TRBD2 (6 bases). This CDR3 comprises 16 residues. The V gene lost 2 bases and the J gene lost 6 bases, with 20 bases spanning the gap. Germline CDR1 and CDR2: MNHEY and SVGEGT. CDR3 amino acids: CASSYPLPAGSAEQYF. DNA of the CDR3: TGTGCCAGCAGTTACCCCCTCCCAGCGGGCTCCGCCGAGCAGTACTTC.

This rearrangement joins TRBV19 to TRBJ2-3; D gene ambiguous. Germline V gives CDR1 LNHDA, CDR2 SQIVND (reference sequence). This CDR3 has 16 residues. Trimming took 2 bases from V and 0 from J, leaving 12 bases between them. Written as DNA, the CDR3 is TGTGCCAGTAGTATACGCGGCGGCCCTAGCACAGATACGCAGTATTTT. This sequence encodes CASSIRGGPSTDTQYF.

V is TRBV29-1 and J is TRBJ2-7; 7 bases agree with TRBD1. Germline assignment: CDR1 SQVTM and CDR2 ANQGSEA. Trimming at V came to 6 bases and at J to 0 bases, leaving 2 bases not matched to a gene. The CDR3 has 12 residues. The CDR3 here is CSVQGFSYEQYF. In DNA form, the CDR3 reads TGCAGCGTACAGGGGTTCTCCTACGAGCAGTACTTC.

The chain links TRBV6-5 to TRBJ1-5; D remains unclear. CDR1 and CDR2 (germline): MNHEY, SVGAGI. The CDR3 extends over 15 amino acids. The V and J ends lost 0 bases and 0 bases respectively, with 6 bases between them. Here the CDR3 DNA reads TGTGCCAGCAGTTACTCTGTGGCTAGCAATCAGCCCCAGCATTTT. It translates to CASSYSVASNQPQHF.

The chain joins TRBV5-5 to TRBJ2-4, with a possible D match to TRBD1 (5 bases). Deletions cut 0 bases from V and 7 bases from J, with 11 bases between. This CDR3 has 14 residues. The germline gives CDR1 SGHKS, CDR2 YYEKEE (reference sequence). The DNA for the CDR3 is TGTGCCAGCAGCTTGGTTTATCCAGGGAACATTCAGTACTTC. Translating it yields CASSLVYPGNIQYF.

The chain carries TRBV5-1 and TRBJ1-3; D gene ambiguous. Germline V gene data show CDR1 as SGHRS and CDR2 as YFSETQ. There are 14 residues in the CDR3. V lost 0 bases and J 6 bases, leaving 10 bases between the germline ends. This CDR3 is CASSLGQNSNTIYF. The CDR3 nucleotides read TGCGCCAGCAGCTTGGGTCAGAATTCAAACACCATATATTTT.

The V gene is TRBV5-6, the J gene TRBJ2-1, with 8 bases matching TRBD1. Germline CDR1 and CDR2: SGHDT and YYEEEE. Trimming took 0 bases from V and 13 from J; bases not matched to a gene: 6. The CDR3 consists of 13 residues. The CDR3 region is CASSLERQGAQFF. CDR3 coding DNA: TGTGCCAGCAGCTTGGAGAGGCAGGGGGCTCAGTTCTTC. The full variable domain, in which reference TRBV5-6 and TRBJ2-1 provide the parts outside the CDR3, is DAGVTQSPTHLIKTRGQQVTLRCSPKSGHDTVSWYQQALGQGPQFIFQYYEEEERQRGNFPDRFSGHQFPNYSSELNVNALLLGDSALYLCASSLERQGAQFFGPGTRLTVL.

The chain couples TRBV4-3 to TRBJ1-4; D gene ambiguous. The CDR3 runs to 14 residues. The V gene lost 4 bases and the J gene lost 7 bases, with 13 bases spanning the gap. Germline V CDR1 and CDR2: LGHNA, YSLEER. CDR3 DNA sequence: TGCGCCAGCAGCCTCTACCGGGGAGGTGAAAAACTGTTTTTT. It specifies CASSLYRGGEKLFF.

This chain's CDR3 is CASSHPTGGSYNSPLHF. In DNA, the CDR3 is TGCGCCAGCAGCCACCCGACAGGAGGCTCCTATAATTCACCCCTCCACTTT. The chain employs TRBV4-3 and TRBJ1-6; D might be TRBD1 (6 bases). The germline gives CDR1 LGHNA, CDR2 YSLEER. This CDR3 has 17 amino acids. The V end was cut by 3 bases, the J end by 0 bases, with 12 bases between.

In DNA, the CDR3 is TGTGCCAGCAGTTGGGGGACAGGGGGAGGTGAGCAGTACTTC. This codes for CASSWGTGGGEQYF. The rearrangement joins TRBV27 to TRBJ2-7, with 11 bases matching TRBD1. CDR1 is MNHEY, CDR2 SMNVEV, per germline (reference sequence). This CDR3 has 14 amino acids. Trimming at V came to 4 bases and at J to 7 bases, leaving 6 bases not matched to a gene.

The chain uses TRBV7-8 and TRBJ1-4, with D perhaps matching TRBD1 (6 bases). V was trimmed by 4 bases and J by 2 bases, leaving 14 bases between them. Germline V gene data show CDR1 as SGHVS and CDR2 as FQNEAQ. This CDR3 comprises 16 residues. The CDR3 here is CASSSWPQGTNEKLFF. The CDR3 region has the DNA TGTGCCAGCAGCTCCTGGCCCCAGGGGACTAATGAAAAACTGTTTTTT.

The chain links TRBV5-1 to TRBJ2-3; 14 nucleotides align to TRBD2. Losses at the gene ends were 5 bases for V and 1 base for J; bases not matched to a gene: 9. Germline CDR1 reads SGHRS; CDR2 reads YFSETQ. The CDR3 length is 18 residues. CDR3: CASRQGTSGSVGTDTQYF. CDR3 sequence (DNA): TGCGCCAGCAGACAAGGGACTAGCGGGAGCGTGGGCACAGATACGCAGTATTTT. Supplemented by reference TRBV5-1 and TRBJ2-3, the full variable domain reads KAGVTQTPRYLIKTRGQQVTLSCSPISGHRSVSWYQQTPGQGLQFLFEYFSETQRNKGNFPGRFSGRQFSNSRSEMNVSTLELGDSALYLCASRQGTSGSVGTDTQYFGPGTRLTVL.

The V call is TRBV6-5, the J call TRBJ2-5; a weak D match, TRBD2 (6 bases). V lost 4 bases and J 7 bases, leaving 10 bases between the germline ends. CDR3 length: 12 amino acids. Germline V gives CDR1 MNHEY, CDR2 SVGAGI. CDR3 loop: CASSSGAGTQYF. The CDR3 DNA sequence: TGTGCCAGCAGTTCGGGAGCCGGGACCCAGTACTTC.

This clone occurred a few times. The rearrangement joins TRBV24-1 to TRBJ2-3; maybe TRBD1 (7 bases). Trimming took 7 bases from V and 0 from J, leaving 19 bases between them. Germline V gene sequence: CDR1 KGHDR, CDR2 SFDVKD. The CDR3 is 17 amino acids. The CDR3: CATSVGGTASSTDTQYF. CDR3 in DNA: TGTGCCACCAGCGTAGGAGGGACAGCTTCTAGCACAGATACGCAGTATTTT.

The rearrangement joins TRBV9 to TRBJ1-4, with 7 bases aligning to TRBD1. Looked up from germline, CDR1 is SGDLS and CDR2 is YYNGEE. The length of the CDR3 is 16 residues. V lost 1 base and J lost 4; bases outside the gene matches: 7. The CDR3 loop is CASSVHPGGINEKLFF. The CDR3 bases are TGTGCCAGCAGCGTACACCCAGGGGGAATTAATGAAAAACTGTTTTTT.

The chain links TRBV9 to TRBJ1-1; no firm D call. Trimming pared 0 bases from V and 4 bases from J, leaving 10 bases between. This CDR3 comprises 14 residues. CDR1 and CDR2 (germline): SGDLS, YYNGEE. This chain's CDR3 is CASSVGSGGTEAFF. CDR3 sequence (DNA): TGTGCCAGCAGCGTAGGGTCCGGAGGCACTGAAGCTTTCTTT.

The chain is built from TRBV10-3 and TRBJ1-2, with D tentatively TRBD1 (5 bases). The germline CDR1 and CDR2 sequences are ENHRY and SYGVKD. V was trimmed by 3 bases and J by 1 base, leaving 12 bases between them. CDR3 length: 15 residues. The CDR3 DNA is TGTGCCATCAGTGATAGTCAGGGCTATAACTATGGCTACACCTTC. Translating gives CAISDSQGYNYGYTF.

In its sample, this clone was seen once. This chain uses TRBV10-2 with TRBJ2-7, with a weak D call TRBD2 (6 bases). The CDR3 has 15 amino acids. V was cut by 6 bases and J by 4 bases, with 19 bases left in between. CDR1 and CDR2 (germline): WSHSY, SAAADI. The CDR3 DNA follows: TGCGCCAGCAGCGCCCGGGACTCAGACCTTTACGAGCAGTACTTC. Its translation is CASSARDSDLYEQYF.

This clone was recorded only once. The gene calls are TRBV19 and TRBJ1-3; 9 bases map to TRBD1. CDR3 length: 14 residues. In germline, CDR1 is LNHDA, CDR2 SQIVND (reference sequence). The V segment lost 6 bases and the J segment 10 bases; nucleotides outside the gene matches: 10. CDR3 bases: TGTGCCAGTAGCTCGGGACAGGGCTTTAGGACCATATATTTT. Translation: CASSSGQGFRTIYF.

The chain employs TRBV5-6 and TRBJ2-1; 10 positions agree with TRBD2. This CDR3 comprises 15 residues. Trimming at V came to 0 bases and at J to 4 bases, leaving 1 base not matched to a gene. CDR1 and CDR2 from the germline V gene are SGHDT and YYEEEE. CDR3: CASSLGAGGYNEQFF. For the CDR3, the DNA is TGTGCCAGCAGCTTGGGAGCGGGAGGGTACAATGAGCAGTTCTTC.

The chain's CDR3 is CASTARGGRDTQYF. The DNA of the CDR3 is TGTGCCAGTACTGCGCGGGGGGGTAGGGATACGCAGTATTTT. The chain is built from TRBV3-1 (or the pseudogene TRBV3-2) and TRBJ2-3; 9 nucleotides agree with TRBD2. Germline V gives CDR1 LGHDT, CDR2 YNNKEL (reference sequence). This CDR3 is 14 amino acids long. Trimming cost V 9 bases and J 6 bases; bases outside gene matches: 10.

J is TRBJ2-1 and V is TRBV10-2, with 12 bases that match TRBD2. The trim removed 4 bases at V and 9 bases at J, leaving 7 bases unmatched. The CDR3 has 15 amino acids. In germline, CDR1 is WSHSY, CDR2 SAAADI. The CDR3 DNA follows: TGCGCCAGCAGTGGGGCTAGCGGGGGGGTTTCTGAGCAGTTCTTC. This translates into CASSGASGGVSEQFF.

The gene calls are TRBV15 and TRBJ2-4, with 10 bases lining up with TRBD1. Germline-derived CDR1 and CDR2 are LNHNV and YYDKDF (reference sequence). The CDR3 length is 17 residues. V dropped 2 bases and J dropped 1; count of bases not matched to a gene: 5. The DNA for the CDR3 is TGTGCCACCAGCAGATCCCGGACAGGGGGTGCCAAAAACATTCAGTACTTC. Residues: CATSRSRTGGAKNIQYF.

The J gene is TRBJ1-2, the V gene TRBV6-2 or TRBV6-3; 9 bases match TRBD1. The CDR3 covers 12 residues. After removal of 1 base from V and 12 bases from J, the junction contained 3 bases not matched to a gene. Germline CDR1 and CDR2: MNHEY and SVGEGT. CDR3 sequence (DNA): TGTGCCAGCAGTTACTGGACAGGGGAAGACACCTTC. This codes for CASSYWTGEDTF.